This T cell receptor beta chain is drawn from a study of T-cell memory formation after mild COVID-19. The authors produced TCR alpha and TCR beta cDNA libraries with sample barcodes and UMIs by 5'RACE using constant-segment primers. From the 5' RACE reads, TCRdb called clonotypes with MiXCR, one entry per CDR3 protein. The sample holds more than 100,000 distinct CDR3 sequences, roughly 6.2% seen once. Material for sequencing was PBMCs or a T cell subset sorted from them (not recorded which). The receptor was isolated from an adult woman who had mild COVID-19 (a few samples of this study predate the infection). Cell type and time point are not known.

The CDR3 nucleotides read TGTGCCAGCAGCTTAGCAGCTAGCGGGGATTTAAATGAGCAGTTCTTC. It codes for CASSLAASGDLNEQFF. This rearrangement joins TRBV11-3 to TRBJ2-1, with TRBD2 matching 9 bases. This CDR3 is 16 amino acids long. Per the germline V gene, CDR1 is SGHNT and CDR2 is YENEEA. With V trimmed by 1 base and J by 7 bases, 8 bases remained unmatched.